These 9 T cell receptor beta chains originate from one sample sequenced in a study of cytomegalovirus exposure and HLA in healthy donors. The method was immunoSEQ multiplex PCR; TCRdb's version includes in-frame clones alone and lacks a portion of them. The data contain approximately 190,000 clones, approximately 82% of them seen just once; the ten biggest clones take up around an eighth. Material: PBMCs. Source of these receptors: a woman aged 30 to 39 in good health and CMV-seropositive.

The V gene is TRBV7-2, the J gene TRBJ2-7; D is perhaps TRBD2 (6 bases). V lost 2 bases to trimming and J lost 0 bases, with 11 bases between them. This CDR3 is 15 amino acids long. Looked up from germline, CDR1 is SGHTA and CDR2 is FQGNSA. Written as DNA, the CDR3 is TGTGCCAGCAGCTTAAGAGCTAGCGTCTCCTACGAGCAGTACTTC. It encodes CASSLRASVSYEQYF.

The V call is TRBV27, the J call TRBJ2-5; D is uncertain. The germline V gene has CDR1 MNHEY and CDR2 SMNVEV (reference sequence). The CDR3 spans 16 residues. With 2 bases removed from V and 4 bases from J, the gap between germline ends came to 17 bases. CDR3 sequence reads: CASSLNRGPPRETQYF. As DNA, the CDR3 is TGTGCCAGCAGTTTAAATCGTGGGCCTCCCAGAGAGACCCAGTACTTC.

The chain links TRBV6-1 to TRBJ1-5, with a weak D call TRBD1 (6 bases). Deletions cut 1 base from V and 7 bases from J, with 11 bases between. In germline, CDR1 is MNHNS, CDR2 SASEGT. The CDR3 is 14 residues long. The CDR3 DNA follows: TGTGCCAGCAGTGAAGTTACAGGGCACCAGCCCCAGCATTTT. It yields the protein CASSEVTGHQPQHF.

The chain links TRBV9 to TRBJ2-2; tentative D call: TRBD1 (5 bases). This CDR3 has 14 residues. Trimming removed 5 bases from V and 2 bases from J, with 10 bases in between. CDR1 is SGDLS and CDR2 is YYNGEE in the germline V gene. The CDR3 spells CASRETANTGELFF. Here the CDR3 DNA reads TGTGCCAGCAGGGAGACAGCTAACACCGGGGAGCTGTTTTTT.

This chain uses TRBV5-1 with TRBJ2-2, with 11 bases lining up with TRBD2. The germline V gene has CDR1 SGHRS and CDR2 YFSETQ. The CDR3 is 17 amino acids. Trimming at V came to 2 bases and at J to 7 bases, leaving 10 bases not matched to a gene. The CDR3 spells CASSFGLAGLVGGELFF. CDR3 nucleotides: TGCGCCAGCAGCTTTGGACTAGCGGGTCTCGTGGGCGGGGAGCTGTTTTTT. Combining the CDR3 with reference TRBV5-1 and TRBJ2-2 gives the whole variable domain KAGVTQTPRYLIKTRGQQVTLSCSPISGHRSVSWYQQTPGQGLQFLFEYFSETQRNKGNFPGRFSGRQFSNSRSEMNVSTLELGDSALYLCASSFGLAGLVGGELFFGEGSRLTVL.

The CDR3 loop reads CASRSTGASYEQYF. CDR3 DNA sequence: TGTGCCAGCAGGTCTACAGGGGCCTCCTACGAGCAGTACTTC. This sequence joins TRBV6-5 and TRBJ2-7; the match to TRBD1 covers 7 bases. This CDR3 has 14 amino acids. Looked up from germline, CDR1 is MNHEY and CDR2 is SVGAGI. V trimming: 6 bases; J trimming: 0 bases; junction bases outside the gene matches: 5.

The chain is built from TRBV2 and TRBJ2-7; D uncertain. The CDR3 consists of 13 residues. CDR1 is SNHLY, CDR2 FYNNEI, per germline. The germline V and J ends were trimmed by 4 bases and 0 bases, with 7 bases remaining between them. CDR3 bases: TGTGCCAGCAGTGTACCCTACTCCTACGAGCAGTACTTC. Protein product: CASSVPYSYEQYF.

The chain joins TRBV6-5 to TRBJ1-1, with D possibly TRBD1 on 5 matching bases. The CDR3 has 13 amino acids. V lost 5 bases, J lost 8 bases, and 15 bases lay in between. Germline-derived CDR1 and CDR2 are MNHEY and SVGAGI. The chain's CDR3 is CASSDRPGMEAFF. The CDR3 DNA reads TGTGCCAGCAGTGACAGACCGGGCATGGAAGCTTTCTTT.

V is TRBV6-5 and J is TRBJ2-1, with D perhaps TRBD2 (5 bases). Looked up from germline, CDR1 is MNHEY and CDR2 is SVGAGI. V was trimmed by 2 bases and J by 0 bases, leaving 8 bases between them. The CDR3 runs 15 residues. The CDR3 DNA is TGTGCCAGCAGTTACGGAGGTGGCTCCTACAATGAGCAGTTCTTC. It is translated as CASSYGGGSYNEQFF.